This TCR beta chain was sequenced in a study of T cell responses to AZD1222 COVID-19 vaccine (dated by TCRdb to 2020 to 2022). Concerning the study at large: AZD1222 recipients with second doses at about 4 weeks or about 12 weeks were pooled, because spike-specific TCR depth and breadth did not differ between schedules. A total of under 250 trial participants underwent TCR sequencing, of whom some 200 had received two doses of AZD1222 and roughly 26 had received two doses of the MenACWY control vaccine. Trial participants were enrolled into age subgroups of 18-55, 56-69 and 70-plus years, which contained 148, 28 and 57 TCR-sequenced participants, respectively.

Broader findings and caveats from the paper: Only six or seven AZD1222 recipients were SARS-CoV-2 seropositive at baseline, limiting conclusions about previously exposed vaccinees. Participants were mostly white British, with more females than males. The authors suggested clonal diversity may have been underestimated. A significant rise in spike-specific TCR breadth and depth was observed after two AZD1222 doses relative to day 0 and relative to MenACWY recipients. Epitopes outside the regions mutated in the B.1.351 and B.1.1.7 variants were reportedly recognized by nearly half of the unique spike-specific TCRs. Because no samples from the day 14 peak response were available, repertoires could be characterized only after the peak T cell response. The 56-69-year group was small, and its depth increase did not reach significance, likely because of low power. CD4 TCRs associated with the vaccine covered the entire spike protein, and the dominant responses were in regions 160-218 and 743-854.

The CDR3 regions of human TCRbeta chains were subjected to immunosequencing. Per the authors' processing: TCRs in the repertoires were matched against a reference library of SARS-CoV-2-specific TCRs that had been generated with the MIRA antigen-specificity platform. Breadth was defined as the fraction of unique TCRs that were SARS-CoV-2-associated, and depth was defined as the fraction of total T cells that were SARS-CoV-2-associated. Using the MIRA data, each spike-specific TCR was assigned both to the spike region to which the TCR was reactive and to a CD4 or CD8 class. Log10-transformed breadth and depth values were compared by one-way ANOVA with Sidak's multiple comparisons tests. Here the immuneACCESS table is served through TCRdb, limited to in-frame sequences with V and J called. Missing clones are a known gap in these copies; in checked studies unresolved V genes cover under half, and the rest lacks a known reason. D and trimming were read from the DNA, whereas the V and J calls and clone size are those reported in that table. Present in this sample are tens of thousands of clones, around 80% of which were seen just once. The ten top clones hold about 4.3% of the sample.

Trimming at the junction amounts to 0 bases on V and 2 bases on J, and the germline ends lie 13 bases apart. The CDR3 sequence holds 16 residues, the cysteine and phenylalanine included. Just CDR3 DNA is preserved here, 48 bases in frame from base 1. Reading the germline V gene gives CDR1 SGHDT and CDR2 YYEEEE. Worth noting for this clone: What antigen it recognizes has not been identified. There are no base qualities to consult, and no much larger clone falls within one base.

The sample's time point label is to be understood as: baseline before first vaccination. The vaccinee samples were drawn from two UK trials, COV001 and COV002, one of which was a single-blind randomized controlled phase 2/3 trial testing AZD1222 (ChAdOx1 nCoV-19) in healthy adults. For TCRbeta chain sequencing, PBMC samples from trial participants were taken at day 0 and at day 28 after the second dose. The TCR sequence derives from an adult in good health. The sequence is built from TRBV5-6 and TRBJ2-3; the best D guess is TRBD2, with 6 bases matching. The source was peripheral blood, collected on day 0 of AZD1222 vaccination. The bases are TGTGCCAGCAGCTTGGAATACGCGGACTACACAGATACGCAGTATTTT. Translated, this gives CASSLEYADYTDTQYF.